This T cell receptor (beta chain) was observed in a study of T cells in narcolepsy. Study findings and constraints: Reportedly, autoreactive clonotypes were serially detected in patients' blood but not controls'.

This table comes from immunoSEQ multiplex PCR, and its TCRdb copy is limited to in-frame clones, with some not included. The repertoire consists of fewer than 25,000 clones, with about 80% occurring once and the leading ten covering approximately 3.9%. This clone was observed a single time. The antigen is unknown. The sequenced sample was memory (CD45RA-) CD4+ T cells from blood. The receptor was derived from a human donor in good health.

Here the CDR3 reads CASSLAGGSGVEQYF. The CDR3 DNA follows: TGTGCCAGCAGCTTAGCGGGGGGTAGCGGGGTCGAGCAGTACTTC. This chain joins TRBV7-2 and TRBJ2-7; 8 nucleotides match TRBD2. Germline CDR1 and CDR2: SGHTA and FQGNSA. The V and J ends lost 0 bases and 6 bases, in that order; junction bases with no gene match: 7. The CDR3 totals 15 residues.